This TCR beta chain emerged from a study of Ad26.COV2.S vaccination and SARS-CoV-2 variants. The wider study: This donor came from the COV1001 trial of Ad26.COV2.S.

With 5 bases clipped from V and 7 bases from J, the junction kept 8 bases outside the gene matches. This CDR3 is built from 14 residues. Germline lookup yields CDR1 SGHTA and CDR2 FQGNSA. This clone has just one count. Repertoires were generated with immunoSEQ multiplex PCR, while TCRdb's copy carries only in-frame clones and drops some. The repertoire has about 500,000 clones, about nine tenths of them found once; the top ten carry roughly 1.7%. Treatment here: roughly 19 received Ad26.COV2.S at low or high dose, single or two shots; several received placebo; per-sample allocation not given. Sampling was done on day 63 after the first vaccine or placebo injection.

The chain combines TRBV7-2 with TRBJ1-5, with 7 nucleotides matching TRBD1. This TCR came from a person aged 18-60 years who received the Ad26.COV2.S COVID-19 vaccine or a placebo. The sequenced sample was peripheral blood, obtained in a trial of Ad26.COV2.S vaccine versus placebo. The CDR3 region is CASSQRQGGQPQHF. The CDR3 coding sequence is TGTGCCAGCAGCCAGAGACAGGGAGGCCAGCCCCAGCATTTT. Looking up the rest from reference TRBV7-2 and TRBJ1-5 gives the full variable domain: GAGVSQSPSNKVTEKGKDVELRCDPISGHTALYWYRQSLGQGLEFLIYFQGNSAPDKSGLPSDRFSAERTGGSVSTLTIQRTQQEDSAVYLCASSQRQGGQPQHFGDGTRLSIL.